This TCR beta chain was obtained from a study of early T cells in non-severe SARS-CoV-2 infection. At least ten counts were recorded for this clonotype. Its target is not known. Separate cDNA molecules each had unique molecular identifiers attached to them. TCRdb analysed the 5' RACE reads with MiXCR anew, one entry per CDR3 protein. The sample contains roughly 20,000 distinct CDR3 sequences, approximately 3.8% of which appear only once. Study-wide findings and caveats: VDJdb-based matching was biased toward anti-spike CD8 responses and missed private and CD4 specificities.

Input material: whole blood. The receptor comes from an adult who was a healthcare worker with PCR-confirmed SARS-CoV-2 infection or an uninfected control (not recorded which).

In DNA form, the CDR3 reads TGTGCCAGCAGCTACGTTGACAGTTACACCGGGGAGCTGTTTTTT. Protein sequence: CASSYVDSYTGELFF. The V call is TRBV11-2, the J call TRBJ2-2; a weak D match, TRBD1 (5 bases). From germline, CDR1 is SGHAT and CDR2 FQNNGV. V lost 4 bases and J lost 3, with 12 bases in between. This CDR3 has 15 amino acids.